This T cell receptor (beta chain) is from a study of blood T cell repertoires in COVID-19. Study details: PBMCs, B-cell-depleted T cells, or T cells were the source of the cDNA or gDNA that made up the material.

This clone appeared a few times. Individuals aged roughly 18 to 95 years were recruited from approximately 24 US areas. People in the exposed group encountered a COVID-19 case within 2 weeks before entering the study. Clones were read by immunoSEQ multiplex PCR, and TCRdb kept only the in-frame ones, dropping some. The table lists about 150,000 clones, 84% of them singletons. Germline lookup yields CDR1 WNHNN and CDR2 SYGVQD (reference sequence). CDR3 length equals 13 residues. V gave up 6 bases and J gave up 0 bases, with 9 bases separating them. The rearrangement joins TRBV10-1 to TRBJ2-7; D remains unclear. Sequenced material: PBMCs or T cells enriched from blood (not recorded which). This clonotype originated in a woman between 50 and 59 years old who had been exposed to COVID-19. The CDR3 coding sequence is TGCGCCAGCAGATTCACAGACTCCTACGAGCAGTACTTC. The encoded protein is CASRFTDSYEQYF.